This T cell receptor beta chain stems from a study of T cell changes during pregnancy in multiple sclerosis (dated by TCRdb to about 2019). Some background on the complete study: The study looked at changes in the T cell repertoire across pregnancy in women with multiple sclerosis.

Libraries were built with the immunoSEQ multiplex PCR assay. TCRdb provides this immuneACCESS table in a form limited to in-frame rearrangements. Some clones are lacking; in checked studies, under half of them reflect an unresolved V gene, and why the rest are absent is not known. In all, the sample holds about 38,000 clones, and approximately 94% of those were seen once. Approximately 0.39% of the sample goes to the ten largest clones. Including cysteine and phenylalanine, the CDR3 has 14 amino acids. Only the CDR3 portion is preserved as DNA: 42 bases, with reading frame beginning at the first base. V is pruned by 7 bases and J by 3 bases, leaving 5 bases of the junction without a gene match. CDR1 and CDR2 were assigned from the germline V gene as SNHLY and FYNNEI. Notes on this clone: Which antigen it targets is not known. Per-base qualities were not stored, and no clone one base away is much larger.

The sample here was CD4+ T cells from peripheral blood mononuclear cells, taken in the second trimester of pregnancy. The rearranged chain carries TRBV2 and TRBJ1-5; TRBD1 aligns with 8 central bases. This receptor was identified in a female donor with multiple sclerosis, enrolled in a pregnancy study. The nucleotide sequence reads as follows: TGTGCCAGCACCCCGGGACAGGTCAATCAGCCCCAGCATTTT. The translation is CASTPGQVNQPQHF. Outside the CDR3, residues come from the reference TRBV2 and TRBJ1-5 proteins, so the full variable domain is: EPEVTQTPSHQVTQMGQEVILRCVPISNHLYFYWYRQILGQKVEFLVSFYNNEISEKSEIFDDQFSVERPDGSNFTLKIRSTKLEDSAMYFCASTPGQVNQPQHFGDGTRLSIL.